Below, 16 T cell receptor beta chains from the same sample are listed, as sequenced in a study of T-cell memory formation after mild COVID-19. TCRdb fed the 5' RACE reads into MiXCR, producing one record per CDR3 protein. The sample consists of some 210,000 distinct CDR3 sequences, roughly 10% of them appearing once. Sequencing was done on a sample of PBMCs or a T cell subset sorted from them (not recorded which). These TCRs come from a man between 18 and 35 years old who had mild COVID-19 (a few samples of this study predate the infection). Cell type and time point are not known.

This clonotype turned up a few times. The chain recombines TRBV7-9 with TRBJ2-6; unclear D gene. The ends were cut back, 11 bases at V and 0 bases at J, with 8 bases in the middle. CDR3 length: 13 amino acids. Looked up from germline, CDR1 is SEHNR and CDR2 is FQNEAQ (reference sequence). The CDR3 protein is CAGVFSGANVLTF. For the CDR3, the DNA is TGTGCCGGCGTGTTCTCTGGGGCCAACGTCCTGACTTTC.

This clonotype was recorded a few times. This CDR3 is CSVTWDSNYGYTF. In nucleotides, the CDR3 is TGCAGCGTTACCTGGGACAGTAACTATGGCTACACCTTC. The chain uses TRBV29-1 and TRBJ1-2, with 7 bases lining up with TRBD1. Germline values: CDR1 SQVTM, CDR2 ANQGSEA. The V and J ends lost 5 bases and 1 base, in that order; junction bases with no gene match: 4. The CDR3 covers 13 residues.

This clonotype was counted many times. V usage is TRBV28 and J usage is TRBJ2-4; D unclear. Trimming took off 8 bases at V and 3 bases at J, with 11 bases between the two ends. Per germline, CDR1 MDHEN and CDR2 SYDVKM. The CDR3 runs 13 residues. The CDR3 loop is CASLSRRKNIQYF. CDR3 nucleotides: TGTGCCAGCCTATCACGCCGCAAAAACATTCAGTACTTC.

The V call is TRBV6-5, the J call TRBJ2-5; 9 bases agree with TRBD1. The V and J ends lost 0 bases and 5 bases, in that order; junction bases with no gene match: 4. Per the germline V gene, CDR1 is MNHEY and CDR2 is SVGAGI. The CDR3 has 15 amino acids. CDR3 in DNA: TGTGCCAGCAGTTACTCGGGACAGGGATGGGAGACCCAGTACTTC. It codes for CASSYSGQGWETQYF.

V gene TRBV6-2 or TRBV6-3 combines with J gene TRBJ2-5; the D is unclear. The germline V gene has CDR1 MNHEY and CDR2 SVGEGT. This CDR3 has 17 residues. The V and J ends lost 7 bases and 4 bases respectively, with 25 bases between them. CDR3 coding DNA: TGTGCCAGCACCGTCCCGGTTAGGACCTTAAGAGGAGAGACCCAGTACTTC. Translated: CASTVPVRTLRGETQYF.

V usage is TRBV4-1 and J usage is TRBJ1-4; TRBD1 aligns across 8 bases. Germline CDR1 and CDR2: MGHRA and YSYEKL. J gave up 3 bases and V 3 bases, and 6 bases lay outside the gene matches. The CDR3 totals 16 residues. This chain's CDR3 is CASSQGTGPPNEKLFF. CDR3 in DNA: TGCGCCAGCAGCCAGGGGACAGGACCCCCTAATGAAAAACTGTTTTTT.

This clonotype appeared many times. The chain employs TRBV24-1 and TRBJ2-1, with D maybe TRBD2 (5 bases). Trimming left V 1 base short and J 0 bases short, with 9 bases between. The CDR3 length is 16 residues. Per germline, CDR1 KGHDR and CDR2 SFDVKD. The CDR3 here is CATSDFPGSSYNEQFF. The CDR3 DNA reads as TGTGCCACCAGTGATTTCCCGGGGAGCTCCTACAATGAGCAGTTCTTC.

The sample holds many counts of this clonotype. The V call is TRBV5-6, the J call TRBJ1-1; 7 bases are shared with TRBD1. Trimming took 3 bases from V and 5 from J; bases not matched to a gene: 10. Germline V gene lookup returns CDR1 SGHDT and CDR2 YYEEEE. This CDR3 has 15 residues. CDR3 residues: CASSSGLQGRTEAFF. CDR3 coding DNA: TGTGCCAGCAGCTCAGGACTACAGGGGCGGACTGAAGCTTTCTTT.

This clonotype was detected ten times or more. The chain is built from TRBV7-2 and TRBJ2-1; the D is unclear. V was cut by 0 bases and J by 6 bases, with 3 bases left in between. Germline V lookup: CDR1 SGHTA, CDR2 FQGNSA. The CDR3 runs 12 residues. In DNA form, the CDR3 reads TGTGCCAGCAGCTTAGCGTTCAATGAGCAGTTCTTC. It is translated as CASSLAFNEQFF.

This clonotype was counted between two and nine times. The CDR3 spells CSARAEGDTEAFF. The CDR3, as DNA: TGCAGTGCTAGAGCGGAGGGGGATACTGAAGCTTTCTTT. The gene calls are TRBV20-1 and TRBJ1-1, with a tentative D call TRBD1 (6 bases). The germline V gene encodes CDR1 DFQATT and CDR2 SNEGSKA (reference sequence). The CDR3 runs 13 residues. Trimming pared 1 base from V and 5 bases from J, leaving 11 bases between.

This clonotype was seen a few times. The V call is TRBV28, the J call TRBJ1-2; D is ambiguous. The CDR3 is made up of 13 amino acids. Trimming shortened V by 5 bases and J by 7 bases, and 14 bases separated the two germline ends. The V gene's germline CDR1 is MDHEN and CDR2 SYDVKM. The CDR3 DNA reads as TGTGCCAGCAGTCCCCTCGCGGTAGGTGGCTACACCTTC. Translating it yields CASSPLAVGGYTF.

This clonotype was observed a few times. The chain couples TRBV10-3 to TRBJ2-3; 8 bases are a match to TRBD2. The length of the CDR3 is 16 residues. Trimming at V came to 0 bases and at J to 3 bases, leaving 5 bases not matched to a gene. CDR1 and CDR2 (germline): ENHRY, SYGVKD. The CDR3 reads CAISESSGGGTDTQYF. Written as DNA, the CDR3 is TGTGCCATCAGTGAGTCCAGCGGGGGAGGAACAGATACGCAGTATTTT.

This clonotype has only a few counts. The rearrangement links TRBV6-2 or TRBV6-3 to TRBJ2-7; D remains unclear. The CDR3 spans 13 residues. Germline CDR1 and CDR2: MNHEY and SVGEGT. The germline V and J ends were trimmed by 0 bases and 3 bases, with 6 bases remaining between them. The CDR3: CASSYSGIYEQYV. The CDR3 nucleotides read TGTGCCAGCAGTTACTCGGGCATCTACGAGCAGTACGTC.

This clonotype was detected only a few times. The chain uses TRBV4-2 and TRBJ2-1, with D perhaps TRBD2 (6 bases). The CDR3 has 13 amino acids. Germline CDR1 LGHNA, CDR2 YNFKEQ. V was trimmed by 8 bases and J by 5 bases, leaving 13 bases between them. The CDR3 reads CASGRRGHNEQFF. CDR3 sequence (DNA): TGTGCCAGCGGTCGGCGGGGACACAATGAGCAGTTCTTC.

The CDR3: CASSLSSGVADTQYF. CDR3 bases: TGCGCCAGCAGCTTGAGTAGCGGGGTGGCAGATACGCAGTATTTT. The chain couples TRBV5-1 to TRBJ2-3; 8 bases align to TRBD2. CDR3 length equals 15 residues. CDR1 SGHRS and CDR2 YFSETQ come from the germline V gene. The V gene end was trimmed by 1 base and the J gene end by 4 bases; junction bases not matched to a gene: 5.

The J gene is TRBJ2-2, the V gene TRBV10-1; TRBD1 agrees at 7 bases. Trimming removed 2 bases from V and 4 bases from J; junction bases left unmatched: 1. This CDR3 is 14 amino acids long. Per the germline V gene, CDR1 is WNHNN and CDR2 is SYGVQD (reference sequence). CDR3 amino acids: CASSEGDSTGELFF. The CDR3 DNA is TGCGCCAGCAGTGAGGGGGACAGCACCGGGGAGCTGTTTTTT.